The 10 T cell receptor beta chains below all came from one sample that was sequenced in a study of OX40 agonist ivuxolimab in advanced cancers. Method: immunoSEQ multiplex PCR; TCRdb's copy keeps in-frame clones and lacks some. The sample includes about 91,000 clones, around 87% of them seen just once. Sequencing was performed on CD4+ or CD8+ T cells sorted from blood, taken in a trial of the OX40 agonist ivuxolimab. These receptors all come from an adult with an advanced solid tumor such as melanoma, head and neck, liver or kidney cancer.

V and J are TRBV11-1 and TRBJ2-7, with D possibly matching TRBD1 (6 bases). Trimming left V 5 bases short and J 6 bases short, with 17 bases between. This CDR3 contains 14 residues. The germline gives CDR1 SGHAT, CDR2 FQDESV (reference sequence). The CDR3 region is CASSPQGVEGEQYF. The CDR3 nucleotides read TGTGCCAGCAGCCCACAGGGCGTCGAAGGCGAGCAGTACTTC.

This sequence joins TRBV10-3 and TRBJ1-2, with a tentative D call TRBD1 (5 bases). CDR3 size: 14 residues. CDR1 is ENHRY and CDR2 is SYGVKD in the germline V gene. Trimming took 3 bases from V and 9 from J, leaving 17 bases between them. This CDR3 reads CAISEGGQGFSYTF. CDR3 DNA: TGTGCCATCAGTGAAGGTGGTCAGGGATTTAGCTACACCTTC.

This clone has a handful of counts. This chain links TRBV6-5 with TRBJ2-7; TRBD1 aligns across 9 bases. The CDR3 loop spans 15 amino acids. Per the germline V gene, CDR1 is MNHEY and CDR2 is SVGAGI. The junction had 9 bases not matched to a gene; V was cut back by 0 bases and J by 9 bases. The CDR3 DNA follows: TGTGCCAGCAGTTACTCGACCGGACAGGGGTTCACGCAGTACTTC. Translation gives CASSYSTGQGFTQYF.

The CDR3 loop reads CASSTTGLTNEKLFF. For the CDR3, the DNA is TGTGCCAGCAGCACCACAGGGCTCACTAATGAAAAACTGTTTTTT. The genes are TRBV7-9 and TRBJ1-4; maybe TRBD1 (6 bases). V dropped 5 bases and J dropped 2 bases, with 12 bases sitting between them. CDR1 is SEHNR, CDR2 FQNEAQ, per germline (reference sequence). The CDR3 loop spans 15 amino acids.

V usage is TRBV9 and J usage is TRBJ2-1, with TRBD2 as a possible D gene (5 bases). V lost 4 bases and J lost 0, with 11 bases in between. Germline-derived CDR1 and CDR2 are SGDLS and YYNGEE. This CDR3 has 15 amino acids. Written as DNA, the CDR3 is TGTGCCAGCAGCTCGGGGTCGAGCTCCTACAATGAGCAGTTCTTC. Its protein is CASSSGSSSYNEQFF.

DNA of the CDR3: TGTGCCAGCAGAAAACAGGGAGGGGGTGAAGCTTTCTTT. As protein: CASRKQGGGEAFF. The V call is TRBV5-6, the J call TRBJ1-1, with a possible D match to TRBD1 (6 bases). V lost 5 bases to trimming and J lost 7 bases, with 15 bases between them. This CDR3 is 13 amino acids long. CDR1 and CDR2 (germline): SGHDT, YYEEEE.

V usage is TRBV7-8 and J usage is TRBJ2-7; the D is unclear. Trimming stripped 4 bases from V and 2 bases from J, with 9 bases between. The CDR3 is made up of 13 amino acids. Germline CDR1 reads SGHVS; CDR2 reads FQNEAQ. CDR3 residues: CASSWTDAYEQYF. The CDR3 DNA is TGTGCCAGCAGCTGGACGGACGCCTACGAGCAGTACTTC.

This clone was detected a few times. A junction boundary mismatches the germline segment, possibly from a read error. The chain recombines TRBV4-1 with TRBJ2-7, with 9 nucleotides matching TRBD1. Germline V gives CDR1 MGHRA, CDR2 YSYEKL. The CDR3 has 14 amino acids. The CDR3 protein is CASSQGGQGEAGDF. The CDR3, as DNA: TGCGCCAGCAGCCAAGGGGGACAGGGCGAGGCGGGGGACTTC.

This clone appeared a single time. The chain employs TRBV9 and TRBJ2-1, with TRBD2 matching over 9 bases. The J segment lost 8 bases and the V segment lost 4 bases, leaving 10 bases of the junction unmatched. The CDR3 totals 15 residues. CDR1 and CDR2 from the germline V gene are SGDLS and YYNGEE. The CDR3 spells CASSRTGTSWDEQFF. CDR3 bases: TGTGCCAGCAGCCGAACTGGGACTAGCTGGGATGAGCAGTTCTTC. The entire variable domain, with the rest obtained from reference TRBV9 and TRBJ2-1, is as follows: DSGVTQTPKHLITATGQRVTLRCSPRSGDLSVYWYQQSLDQGLQFLIQYYNGEERAKGNILERFSAQQFPDLHSELNLSSLELGDSALYFCASSRTGTSWDEQFFGPGTRLTVL.

V and J are TRBV5-1 and TRBJ2-7; 7 positions agree with TRBD2. The CDR3 has 14 residues. J lost 7 bases, V lost 0 bases, and 7 bases had no gene match. From germline, CDR1 is SGHRS and CDR2 YFSETQ. CDR3 sequence reads: CASSLGPTGGEQYF. The DNA of the CDR3 is TGCGCCAGCAGCTTGGGACCTACCGGGGGGGAGCAGTACTTC.